This passage covers 31 T cell receptor beta chains from one sample sequenced in a study of human T cells and chemical hapten exposure. Each CDR3 protein gets one entry after TCRdb re-called the RACE reads with MiXCR. Altogether 95,000 to 100,000 distinct CDR3 sequences are present, 9.5% to 15% being singletons, with the ten largest covering 2.1%. Time point specified: patch test 1, 2 weeks after DPC sensitization. Described treatment: therapeutic diphenylcyclopropenone sensitization with weekly scalp DPC. The sample in question was whole blood, obtained in connection with sensitization to the hapten diphenylcyclopropenone (DPC). The receptors shown here come from a woman in her forties with alopecia areata. Some clones in this sample may be carry-over from other donors' samples.

The V call is TRBV28, the J call TRBJ1-5; D is ambiguous. The V and J ends lost 4 bases and 6 bases respectively, with 7 bases between them. The CDR3 consists of 12 residues. Looked up from germline, CDR1 is MDHEN and CDR2 is SYDVKM. The CDR3 loop is CASSYPGQPQHF. As DNA, the CDR3 is TGTGCCAGCAGTTACCCTGGTCAGCCCCAGCATTTT.

The V call is TRBV20-1, the J call TRBJ1-2; D perhaps matches TRBD1 (5 bases). The CDR3 consists of 11 residues. Per the germline V gene, CDR1 is DFQATT and CDR2 is SNEGSKA (reference sequence). The CDR3 loop reads CISTDDYGYTF. CDR3 sequence (DNA): TGCATCTCGACAGATGACTATGGCTACACCTTC.

The chain uses TRBV6-4 and TRBJ2-5; D perhaps matches TRBD2 (6 bases). The CDR3 runs to 16 residues. Germline V lookup: CDR1 MRHNA, CDR2 SNTAGT. Deletions cut 0 bases from V and 5 bases from J, with 16 bases between. DNA for the CDR3: TGTGCCAGCAGTGACTCGCGCGGGACCCATTTGGAGACCCAGTACTTC. Its translation is CASSDSRGTHLETQYF.

This clonotype was counted between two and nine times. This chain uses TRBV29-1 with TRBJ2-5, with 7 bases that match TRBD1. Trimming cost V 6 bases and J 1 base; bases outside gene matches: 2. Germline V lookup: CDR1 SQVTM, CDR2 ANQGSEA. The CDR3 has 12 amino acids. DNA of the CDR3: TGCAGCGTGGGACAGCCCCAAGAGACCCAGTACTTC. Amino acids: CSVGQPQETQYF.

This clonotype came up many times. The genes are TRBV28 and TRBJ2-7, with 15 bases lining up with TRBD2. Germline-derived CDR1 and CDR2 are MDHEN and SYDVKM. CDR3 length: 16 residues. Trimming at V came to 3 bases and at J to 12 bases, leaving 12 bases not matched to a gene. CDR3 loop: CASSFRTSGRASNLYF. For the CDR3, the DNA is TGTGCCAGCAGTTTTCGGACTAGCGGGAGGGCCTCGAATCTGTACTTC. Supplemented by reference TRBV28 and TRBJ2-7, the full variable domain reads DVKVTQSSRYLVKRTGEKVFLECVQDMDHENMFWYRQDPGLGLRLIYFSYDVKMKEKGDIPEGYSVSREKKERFSLILESASTNQTSMYLCASSFRTSGRASNLYFGPGTRLTVT.

This rearrangement joins TRBV6-2 or TRBV6-3 to TRBJ1-5; TRBD1 might be the D (5 bases). The germline V and J ends were trimmed by 6 bases and 1 base, with 13 bases remaining between them. The germline CDR1 and CDR2 sequences are MNHEY and SVGEGT. There are 15 residues in the CDR3. The CDR3, as DNA: TGTGCCAGCAGGTTCCTGGGGGGAAGCAATCAGCCCCAGCATTTT. It encodes CASRFLGGSNQPQHF.

The V gene is TRBV6-5, the J gene TRBJ2-1; 8 nucleotides align to TRBD2. Germline V CDR1 and CDR2: MNHEY, SVGAGI. The CDR3 runs to 16 residues. J lost 2 bases, V lost 2 bases, and 5 bases had no gene match. CDR3 sequence reads: CASSYRGGRTYNEQFF. The CDR3, as DNA: TGTGCCAGCAGTTACCGTGGCGGGAGGACCTACAATGAGCAGTTCTTC.

The chain recombines TRBV7-2 with TRBJ2-7; D is ambiguous. Germline assignment: CDR1 SGHTA and CDR2 FQGNSA. This CDR3 region has 14 residues. Between the trimmed V and J ends, which lost 2 bases and 5 bases, there was a span of 13 bases. The CDR3 is CASSLLIGLNEQYF. CDR3 sequence (DNA): TGTGCCAGCAGCTTATTGATAGGATTGAACGAGCAGTACTTC.

V is TRBV5-1 and J is TRBJ1-1; D might be TRBD1 (5 bases). Trimming took off 2 bases at V and 3 bases at J, with 11 bases between the two ends. This CDR3 has 14 amino acids. The germline V gene has CDR1 SGHRS and CDR2 YFSETQ. In DNA form, the CDR3 reads TGCGCCAGCAGCTTCGCCTGGGGGGACACTGAAGCTTTCTTT. Translated, it gives CASSFAWGDTEAFF. The whole variable domain, remainder taken from reference TRBV5-1 and TRBJ1-1, is KAGVTQTPRYLIKTRGQQVTLSCSPISGHRSVSWYQQTPGQGLQFLFEYFSETQRNKGNFPGRFSGRQFSNSRSEMNVSTLELGDSALYLCASSFAWGDTEAFFGQGTRLTVV.

This chain uses TRBV6-1 with TRBJ2-4; tentative D call: TRBD2 (7 bases). The CDR3 runs 17 residues. V was trimmed by 2 bases and J by 1 base, leaving 15 bases between them. CDR1 and CDR2 from the germline V gene are MNHNS and SASEGT. The DNA for the CDR3 is TGTGCCAGCAGTGAAAGAGGGGGGGAAGCGGCCAAAAACATTCAGTACTTC. It specifies CASSERGGEAAKNIQYF.

V is TRBV5-4 and J is TRBJ2-3; 10 bases line up with TRBD2. Germline V CDR1 and CDR2: SGHNT, YYREEE (reference sequence). J lost 4 bases, V lost 0 bases, and 8 bases had no gene match. The CDR3 contains 17 residues. CDR3 amino acids: CASSLESGRAGADTQYF. The CDR3 bases are TGTGCCAGCAGCTTGGAAAGCGGGAGGGCCGGGGCAGATACGCAGTATTTT. Variable domain in full (rest from reference TRBV5-4 and TRBJ2-3): ETGVTQSPTHLIKTRGQQVTLRCSSQSGHNTVSWYQQALGQGPQFIFQYYREEENGRGNFPPRFSGLQFPNYSSELNVNALELDDSALYLCASSLESGRAGADTQYFGPGTRLTVL.

The chain is built from TRBV5-1 and TRBJ2-7; D perhaps matches TRBD1 (8 bases). CDR1 is SGHRS and CDR2 is YFSETQ in the germline V gene. The V end lost 2 bases, the J end lost 2 bases, and 17 bases lay between the germline ends. This CDR3 spans 16 amino acids. The CDR3 region is CASSLLGGTGPYEQYF. In DNA form, the CDR3 reads TGCGCCAGCAGCTTATTGGGGGGGACAGGCCCCTACGAGCAGTACTTC.

The chain couples TRBV7-2 to TRBJ1-5; D remains ambiguous. Trimming removed 5 bases from V and 7 bases from J, with 9 bases in between. Germline V gene data show CDR1 as SGHTA and CDR2 as FQGNSA. The CDR3 spans 12 residues. CDR3 nucleotides: TGTGCCAGCAGCATATTAGGGCAGCCCCAGCATTTT. As protein: CASSILGQPQHF.

This rearrangement joins TRBV7-8 to TRBJ1-5; 8 nucleotides line up with TRBD1. Germline CDR1 and CDR2: SGHVS and FQNEAQ. J lost 3 bases, V lost 0 bases, and 4 bases had no gene match. The CDR3 consists of 16 residues. In DNA form, the CDR3 reads TGTGCCAGCAGCTTAGCTTCAGGGGGCGTCAATCAGCCCCAGCATTTT. Amino acid sequence: CASSLASGGVNQPQHF.

The table lists this clonotype with many counts. V usage is TRBV7-6 and J usage is TRBJ1-2; D not certain. The CDR3 contains 13 residues. V lost 0 bases, J lost 4 bases, and 6 bases lay in between. The V gene's germline CDR1 is SGHVS and CDR2 FNYEAQ. Written as DNA, the CDR3 is TGTGCCAGCAGCTTAGCAGGAACCTATGGCTACACCTTC. It yields the protein CASSLAGTYGYTF.

This clonotype has only a few counts. The chain joins TRBV3-2 to TRBJ1-2; no check of the table's D call, TRBD1, against the DNA was made. TRBV3-2 is an annotated pseudogene. The CDR3 spans 14 residues. The CDR3 DNA reads as TGTGCCAGCAGCCAGAGGGGGACAGGGAGTGGCTACACCTTC. Its translation is CASSQRGTGSGYTF.

This clonotype was picked up a small number of times. The chain links TRBV5-4 to TRBJ2-1, with 7 nucleotides matching TRBD2. V lost 3 bases, J lost 6 bases, and 9 bases stayed unmatched. This CDR3 comprises 15 residues. Looked up from germline, CDR1 is SGHNT and CDR2 is YYREEE (reference sequence). CDR3 sequence: CASSSVQRDSNEQFF. The CDR3, as DNA: TGTGCCAGCAGCTCCGTCCAGCGGGATAGCAATGAGCAGTTCTTC.

The chain uses TRBV7-2 and TRBJ2-1; no firm D call. This CDR3 contains 12 residues. Germline V lookup: CDR1 SGHTA, CDR2 FQGNSA. The V and J ends lost 5 bases and 8 bases respectively, with 10 bases between them. The CDR3 loop reads CASSLQGYEQFF. Written as DNA, the CDR3 is TGTGCCAGCAGCCTTCAAGGCTATGAGCAGTTCTTC.

This chain uses TRBV4-3 with TRBJ1-1; maybe TRBD1 (6 bases). Trimming stripped 4 bases from V and 2 bases from J, with 14 bases between. The CDR3 covers 15 residues. Germline V lookup: CDR1 LGHNA, CDR2 YSLEER. As DNA, the CDR3 is TGCGCCAGCAGCCTGAGCCGTGGGGGCAACACTGAAGCTTTCTTT. Its protein is CASSLSRGGNTEAFF.

The genes are TRBV9 and TRBJ1-1; 8 bases align to TRBD1. The junction had 7 bases not matched to a gene; V was cut back by 2 bases and J by 4 bases. The CDR3 contains 15 residues. The V gene's germline CDR1 is SGDLS and CDR2 YYNGEE. The CDR3 loop reads CASSVGHTGGTEAFF. DNA for the CDR3: TGTGCCAGCAGCGTGGGTCATACAGGGGGCACTGAAGCTTTCTTT.

CDR3 residues: CASSTGPEAGVLHQPQHF. CDR3 sequence (DNA): TGTGCCAGCAGCACCGGGCCAGAAGCCGGAGTACTCCATCAGCCCCAGCATTTT. J is TRBJ1-5 and V is TRBV12-3 or TRBV12-4, with D unresolved. There are 18 residues in the CDR3. V was shortened by 6 bases and J by 5 bases, with 26 bases between the two germline ends.

This clonotype was detected a few times. The V and J genes are TRBV12-3 or TRBV12-4 and TRBJ2-2; 11 bases agree with TRBD2. The CDR3 has 15 amino acids. The ends lost 6 bases at V and 6 bases at J; junction bases unmatched: 6. CDR3 sequence (DNA): TGTGCCAGCAGACCGCGACTAGCGGGACCCGGGGAGCTGTTTTTT. It is translated as CASRPRLAGPGELFF.

This clonotype was observed a few times. The chain uses TRBV7-8 and TRBJ2-5; D may be TRBD1 or TRBD2 (6 bases each). The CDR3 runs 14 residues. Germline CDR1 is SGHVS and CDR2 is FQNEAQ. V was clipped by 3 bases and J by 6 bases, with 14 bases between them. CDR3 nucleotides: TGTGCCAGCAGCTTGGGGGGCAGGGCCCAGACCCAGTACTTC. Residues: CASSLGGRAQTQYF.

This clonotype was observed many times. The gene calls are TRBV28 and TRBJ2-1; D call uncertain. This CDR3 region has 12 residues. Germline CDR1 MDHEN, CDR2 SYDVKM. V lost 5 bases and J lost 6, with 8 bases in between. The CDR3 spells CASSRQGNEQFF. In DNA form, the CDR3 reads TGTGCCAGCAGTCGACAAGGCAATGAGCAGTTCTTC.

This chain uses TRBV29-1 with TRBJ2-5; a weak D match, TRBD1 (7 bases). Trimming removed 1 base from V and 2 bases from J, with 14 bases in between. Germline CDR1 and CDR2: SQVTM and ANQGSEA. There are 15 residues in the CDR3. This chain's CDR3 is CSVEGTGGGQETQYF. The CDR3 region has the DNA TGCAGCGTTGAAGGGACAGGTGGAGGGCAAGAGACCCAGTACTTC.

In its sample, this clonotype was seen many times. This rearrangement joins TRBV6-6 to TRBJ2-1, with 9 bases identical to TRBD2. Unmatched junction bases numbered 4, after V lost 4 bases and J lost 3 bases. Germline loops: CDR1 MNHNY, CDR2 SVGAGI (reference sequence). This CDR3 has 15 amino acids. CDR3 residues: CASSLSSGNYNEQFF. Here the CDR3 DNA reads TGTGCCAGCAGTTTGTCTAGCGGGAACTACAATGAGCAGTTCTTC.

This clonotype was observed a handful of times. The CDR3 DNA is TGTGCCAGCACCGACCCTCCGAGGGGTGAGCCCCAGCATTTT. Protein product: CASTDPPRGEPQHF. The chain carries TRBV6-2 or TRBV6-3 and TRBJ1-5; maybe TRBD1 (5 bases). The germline gives CDR1 MNHEY, CDR2 SVGEGT. V lost 7 bases and J lost 8, with 18 bases in between. This CDR3 contains 14 residues.

Many counts were recorded for this clonotype. This sequence joins TRBV7-2 and TRBJ2-2; no firm D call. Germline loops: CDR1 SGHTA, CDR2 FQGNSA. This CDR3 comprises 13 residues. The V and J ends lost 6 bases and 4 bases respectively, with 9 bases between them. The CDR3 is CASRRASTGELFF. CDR3 sequence (DNA): TGTGCCAGCAGAAGGGCATCCACCGGGGAGCTGTTTTTT.

The gene calls are TRBV6-5 and TRBJ1-3, with D hard to call. The V gene's germline CDR1 is MNHEY and CDR2 SVGAGI. This CDR3 spans 16 amino acids. V lost 6 bases, J lost 0 bases, and 15 bases lay in between. The CDR3 bases are TGTGCCAGCAGCCCCATCGGGGTGTTCTCTGGAAACACCATATATTTT. It specifies CASSPIGVFSGNTIYF.

As for this clonotype: The missing conserved phenylalanine or tryptophan at the end of this CDR3 makes a read error likely. It is unclear where the CDR3 begins or ends on the DNA, so no DNA is shown, and the CDR3 is as TCRdb lists it. The CDR3: CASSSSPWVPSY. The chain joins TRBV6-2 or TRBV6-3 to TRBJ2-7; the table's D gene call, TRBD1, was not cross checked with the DNA. The CDR3 is 12 residues long, ends included. Per the germline V gene, CDR1 is MNHEY and CDR2 is SVGEGT.

This clonotype came up a few times. The V call is TRBV28, the J call TRBJ2-7; D tentatively reads TRBD1 or TRBD2 (6 bases each). This CDR3 has 15 amino acids. The V end lost 3 bases, the J end lost 6 bases, and 18 bases lay between the germline ends. Per the germline V gene, CDR1 is MDHEN and CDR2 is SYDVKM. CDR3 region: CASSFSGRGISEQYF. The DNA for the CDR3 is TGTGCCAGCAGTTTTAGCGGAAGGGGGATTTCCGAGCAGTACTTC.